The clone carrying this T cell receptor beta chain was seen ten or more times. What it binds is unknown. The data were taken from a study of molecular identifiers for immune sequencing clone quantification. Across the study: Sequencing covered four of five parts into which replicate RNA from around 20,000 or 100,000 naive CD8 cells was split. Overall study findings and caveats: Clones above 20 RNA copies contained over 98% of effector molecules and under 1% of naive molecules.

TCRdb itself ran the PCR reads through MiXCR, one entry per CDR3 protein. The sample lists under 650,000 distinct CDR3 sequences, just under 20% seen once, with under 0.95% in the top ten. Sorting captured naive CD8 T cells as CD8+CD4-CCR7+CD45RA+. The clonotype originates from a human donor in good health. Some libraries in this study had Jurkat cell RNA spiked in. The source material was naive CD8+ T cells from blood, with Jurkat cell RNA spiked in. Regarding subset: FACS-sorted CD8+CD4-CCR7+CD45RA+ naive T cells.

The CDR3 loop reads CSARDSGEETQYF. The CDR3, as DNA: TGCAGTGCTAGAGATTCAGGGGAGGAGACCCAGTACTTC. The chain employs TRBV20-1 and TRBJ2-5, with D perhaps matching TRBD1 (6 bases). Germline CDR1 is DFQATT and CDR2 is SNEGSKA (reference sequence). The CDR3 totals 13 residues. V lost 0 bases and J 5 bases, leaving 10 bases between the germline ends.